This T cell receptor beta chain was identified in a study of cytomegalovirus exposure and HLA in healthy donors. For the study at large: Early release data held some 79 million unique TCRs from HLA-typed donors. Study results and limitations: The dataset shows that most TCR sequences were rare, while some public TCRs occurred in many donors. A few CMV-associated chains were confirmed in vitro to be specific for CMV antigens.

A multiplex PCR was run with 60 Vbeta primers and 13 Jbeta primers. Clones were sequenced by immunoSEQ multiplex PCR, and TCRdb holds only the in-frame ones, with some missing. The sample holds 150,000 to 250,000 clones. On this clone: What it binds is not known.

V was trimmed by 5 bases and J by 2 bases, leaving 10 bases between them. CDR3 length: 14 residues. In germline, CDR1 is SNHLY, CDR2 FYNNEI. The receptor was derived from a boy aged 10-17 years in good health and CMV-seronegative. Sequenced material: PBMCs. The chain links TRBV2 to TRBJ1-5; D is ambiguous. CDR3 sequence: CASSPDQGNQPQHF. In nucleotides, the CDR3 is TGTGCCAGCAGTCCCGACCAGGGCAATCAGCCCCAGCATTTT.